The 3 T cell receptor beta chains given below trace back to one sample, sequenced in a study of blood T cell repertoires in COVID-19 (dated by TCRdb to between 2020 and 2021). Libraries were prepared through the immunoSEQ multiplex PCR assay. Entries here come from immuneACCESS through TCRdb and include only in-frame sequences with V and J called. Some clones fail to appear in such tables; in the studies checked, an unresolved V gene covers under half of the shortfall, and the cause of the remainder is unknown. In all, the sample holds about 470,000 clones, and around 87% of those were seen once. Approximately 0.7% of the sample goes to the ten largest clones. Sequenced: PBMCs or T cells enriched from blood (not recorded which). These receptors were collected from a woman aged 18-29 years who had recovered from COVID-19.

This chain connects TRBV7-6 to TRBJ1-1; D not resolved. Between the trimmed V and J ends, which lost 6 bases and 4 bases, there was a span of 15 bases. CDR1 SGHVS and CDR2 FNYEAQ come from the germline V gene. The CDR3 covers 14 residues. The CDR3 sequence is CASSPSFPGTEAFF. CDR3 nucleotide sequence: TGTGCCAGCAGTCCTTCGTTTCCAGGCACTGAAGCTTTCTTT.

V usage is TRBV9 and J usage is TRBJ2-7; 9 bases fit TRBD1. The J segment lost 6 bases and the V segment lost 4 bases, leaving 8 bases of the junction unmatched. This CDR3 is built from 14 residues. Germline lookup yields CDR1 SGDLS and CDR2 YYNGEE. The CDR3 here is CASSPGTGTSEQYF. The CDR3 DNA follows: TGTGCCAGCAGCCCGGGGACAGGGACTTCCGAGCAGTACTTC.

The CDR3 sequence: CASSEFGAGDEQFF. The CDR3 DNA reads as TGTGCCAGCAGTGAATTCGGGGCAGGGGATGAGCAGTTCTTC. This chain connects TRBV25-1 to TRBJ2-1, with a weak D call TRBD1 (6 bases). Trimming took 1 base from V and 8 from J, leaving 12 bases between them. Germline V gene data show CDR1 as MGHDK and CDR2 as SYGVNS. The CDR3 runs to 14 residues.